This T cell receptor beta chain was documented in a study of cytomegalovirus exposure and HLA in healthy donors. V dropped 0 bases and J dropped 2 bases, with 11 bases sitting between them. Germline V gene lookup returns CDR1 SGHRS and CDR2 YFSETQ. The CDR3 contains 16 residues. Sequenced by immunoSEQ multiplex PCR; TCRdb stores in-frame clones only, minus some. The sample lists around 150,000 clones, about 95% occurring once. Sequencing input: PBMCs. This TCR was sampled from a woman younger than 30 in good health and CMV-seronegative. The chain has TRBV5-1 and TRBJ2-2; D gene ambiguous. The CDR3 DNA is TGCGCCAGCAGCTTGGCGGTTGCCTTTAACACCGGGGAGCTGTTTTTT. This gives the protein CASSLAVAFNTGELFF. Together with reference TRBV5-1 and TRBJ2-2, the CDR3 gives the full variable domain: KAGVTQTPRYLIKTRGQQVTLSCSPISGHRSVSWYQQTPGQGLQFLFEYFSETQRNKGNFPGRFSGRQFSNSRSEMNVSTLELGDSALYLCASSLAVAFNTGELFFGEGSRLTVL.